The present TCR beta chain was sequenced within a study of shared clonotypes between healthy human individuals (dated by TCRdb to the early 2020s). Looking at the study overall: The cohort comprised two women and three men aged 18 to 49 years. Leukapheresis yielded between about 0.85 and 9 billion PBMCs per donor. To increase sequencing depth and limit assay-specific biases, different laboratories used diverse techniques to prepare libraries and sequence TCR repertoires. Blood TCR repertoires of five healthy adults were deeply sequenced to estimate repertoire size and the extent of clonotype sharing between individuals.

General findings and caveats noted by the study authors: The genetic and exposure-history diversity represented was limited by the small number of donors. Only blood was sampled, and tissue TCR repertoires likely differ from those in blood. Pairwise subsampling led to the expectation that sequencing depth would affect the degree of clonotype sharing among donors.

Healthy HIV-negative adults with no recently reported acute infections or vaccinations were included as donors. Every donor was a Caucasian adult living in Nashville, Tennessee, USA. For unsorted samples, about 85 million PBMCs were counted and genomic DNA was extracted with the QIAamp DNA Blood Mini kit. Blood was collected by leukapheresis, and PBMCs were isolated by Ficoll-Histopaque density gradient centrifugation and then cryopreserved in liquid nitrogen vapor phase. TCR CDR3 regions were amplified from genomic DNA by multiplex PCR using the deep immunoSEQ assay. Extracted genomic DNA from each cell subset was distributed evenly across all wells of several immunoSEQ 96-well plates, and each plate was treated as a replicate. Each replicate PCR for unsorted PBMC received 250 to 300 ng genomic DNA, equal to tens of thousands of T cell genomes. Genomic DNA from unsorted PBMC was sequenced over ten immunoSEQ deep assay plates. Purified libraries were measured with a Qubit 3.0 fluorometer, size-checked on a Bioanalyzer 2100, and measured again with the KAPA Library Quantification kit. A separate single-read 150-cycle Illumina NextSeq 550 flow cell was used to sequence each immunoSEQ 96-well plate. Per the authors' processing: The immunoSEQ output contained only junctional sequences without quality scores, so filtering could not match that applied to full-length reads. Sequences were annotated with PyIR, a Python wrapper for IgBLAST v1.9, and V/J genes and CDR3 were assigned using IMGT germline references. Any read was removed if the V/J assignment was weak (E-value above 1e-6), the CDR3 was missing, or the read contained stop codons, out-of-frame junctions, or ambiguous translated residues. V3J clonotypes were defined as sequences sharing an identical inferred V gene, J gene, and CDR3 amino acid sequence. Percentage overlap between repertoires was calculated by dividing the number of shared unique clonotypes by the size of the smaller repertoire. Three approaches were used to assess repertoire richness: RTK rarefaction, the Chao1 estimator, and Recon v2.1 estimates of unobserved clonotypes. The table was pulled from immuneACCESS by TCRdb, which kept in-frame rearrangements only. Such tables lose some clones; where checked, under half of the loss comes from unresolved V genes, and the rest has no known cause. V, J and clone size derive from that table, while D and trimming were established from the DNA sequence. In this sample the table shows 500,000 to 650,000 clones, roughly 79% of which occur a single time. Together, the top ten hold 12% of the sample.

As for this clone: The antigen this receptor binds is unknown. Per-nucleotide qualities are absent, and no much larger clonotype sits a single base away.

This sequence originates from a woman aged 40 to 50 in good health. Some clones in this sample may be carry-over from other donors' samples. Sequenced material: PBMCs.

The CDR3 protein is CASSLAVNTGELFF. The DNA reads as follows: TGCGCCAGCAGCTTAGCGGTCAACACCGGGGAGCTGTTTTTT. Rearrangement joined TRBV5-1 to TRBJ2-2; tentative D gene TRBD2, with 5 bases matching. Inclusive of the bounding cysteine and phenylalanine, the CDR3 is 14 residues long. This entry keeps only the CDR3 DNA: 42 bases, framed from base 1. In the germline V gene, CDR1 corresponds to SGHRS and CDR2 to YFSETQ. The junction carries 7 bases between V and J, which are trimmed by 2 bases and 2 bases respectively.